Sequencing of this T cell receptor beta chain was carried out in a study of T cell responses to AZD1222 COVID-19 vaccine. Background on the study: Pooling covered second doses at about 4 or about 12 weeks.

Concerning this clone: Its antigen is not identified.

Study conclusions and caveats: AZD1222 recipients seropositive at baseline numbered only five to seven. Repertoire sampling occurred only after the peak T cell response. Breadth and depth of Spike-specific TCRs rose after two AZD1222 doses.

Measured with immunoSEQ multiplex PCR; TCRdb has only the in-frame clones, and not every one. The data contain about 140,000 clones, roughly 90% of them singletons. The germline V and J ends were trimmed by 6 bases and 5 bases, with 15 bases remaining between them. Germline-derived CDR1 and CDR2 are KGHDR and SFDVKD. The CDR3 is 14 residues long. This specimen consisted of peripheral blood, obtained on day 0 of AZD1222 vaccination. This receptor was obtained from an adult in good health. This chain connects TRBV24-1 to TRBJ2-5, with D perhaps matching TRBD1 (6 bases). CDR3 nucleotides: TGTGCCACCAGTAGAACAGGGCAGTCGGAGACCCAGTACTTC. This encodes CATSRTGQSETQYF.